The present entry profiles one TCR beta chain with its context. Reverse transcription of about 0.45 to 1 ug RNA was carried out with random hexamers. The TCR beta CDR3 was amplified by immunoSEQ multiplex PCR across 54 Vbeta, 13 Jbeta. TCRdb itself ran the immunoSEQ multiplex PCR reads through MiXCR, one entry per CDR3 protein. The table shows roughly 180,000 distinct CDR3 sequences, with around 94% occurring only once. This entry is derived from a study of CD8 T cells in Susac syndrome. The germline V gene has CDR1 GTSNPN and CDR2 SVGIG (reference sequence). This CDR3 has 14 amino acids. The V and J ends lost 4 bases and 5 bases respectively, with 14 bases between them. Sequencing of TCR beta drew on CD8+ and CD4+ T cells from blood. Controls were drawn from healthy donors and were matched for age and sex. TEMRA cells were FACS-enriched, and CD8+ and CD4+ T cells were isolated negatively.

J is TRBJ1-4 and V is TRBV30; TRBD1 might be the D (5 bases). The specimen was CD4+ T cells from PBMCs. The clonotype originates from a human donor in good health. CDR3 amino acids: CAWTAGGRNEKLFF. In DNA, the CDR3 is TGTGCCTGGACGGCCGGGGGGAGAAATGAAAAACTGTTTTTT.